The present TCR beta chain was sequenced within a study of T cells in localized non-small cell lung cancer. Deletions cut 5 bases from V and 5 bases from J, with 15 bases between. Germline CDR1 SGHTA, CDR2 FQGNSA. The CDR3 length is 15 residues. Sample share makes this clone medium-sized. Repertoires were generated with immunoSEQ multiplex PCR, while TCRdb's copy carries only in-frame clones and drops some. Of almost 40,000 clones listed, 70% to 80% are singletons. This sample comprised PBMCs, obtained before any cancer treatment. The chain carries TRBV7-2 and TRBJ2-2; TRBD1 is a possible D gene (6 bases). This receptor was obtained from a woman aged 35 to 70 with stage II squamous cell lung carcinoma. This CDR3 reads CASSPAGVGTGELFF. CDR3 sequence (DNA): TGTGCCAGCAGCCCCGCAGGGGTAGGGACCGGGGAGCTGTTTTTT.